This T cell receptor (beta chain) was recorded in a study of T cell responses to AZD1222 COVID-19 vaccine. Study-wide background: Analysis merged second doses at about 4 or about 12 weeks.

This clone was recorded once. Its antigen is still unknown. Study outcomes and limitations: The donor cohort was predominantly white British with a female majority, and clonal diversity may have been underestimated. At baseline, just a handful of AZD1222 recipients tested seropositive. Unmutated variant regions reportedly attract nearly half of all spike-specific TCRs.

The protocol was immunoSEQ multiplex PCR, while the TCRdb copy is restricted to in-frame clones and leaves out a portion. Counted here are about 140,000 clones, 92% occurring once; the ten biggest clones make up approximately 1.5%. Germline V CDR1 and CDR2: SGHVS, FQNEAQ. The CDR3 covers 15 residues. The V and J ends lost 1 base and 3 bases respectively, with 13 bases between them. The specimen comprised peripheral blood, sampled on day 0 of AZD1222 vaccination. The rearrangement uses TRBV7-8 and TRBJ2-7, with a weak D call TRBD1 (5 bases). This sequence originates from an adult in good health. The CDR3 protein is CASSLVSGPGYEQYF. CDR3 nucleotides: TGTGCCAGCAGCTTAGTTTCAGGGCCGGGCTACGAGCAGTACTTC.